A selection of T cell receptor beta chains follows, all from one sample in a study of CD8+CD57+ T cells in acquired aplastic anemia. TCRdb called the reads again in MiXCR, with one record for every CDR3 protein. This table holds hundreds of thousands of distinct CDR3 sequences, approximately 70% found once. Sequenced material: sorted CD4+, CD8+, or CD8+CD57+ T cells (not recorded which) from PBMCs. Receptors originate from a human donor in good health, serving as a control. CDR3s include the opening cysteine and the closing phenylalanine or tryptophan. D genes are given only for firm matches. Size is omitted from some rows. Given values are once, few, many or a class for expanded clones.

>.|.|TRBV7-3|TRBJ2-7
TGTGCCAGCAGCCGAGAAGAACAAACGGAGTACTACGAGCAGTACTTC
CASSREEQTEYYEQYF
>.|.|TRBV10-3|TRBJ2-7
TGTGCCATCAGACAGGGCTACGAGCAGTACTTC
CAIRQGYEQYF
>.|many|TRBV5-6|TRBJ2-1
TGTGCCAGCAGCTTTCAGTACAATGAGCAGTTCTTC
CASSFQYNEQFF
>.|.|TRBV6-5|TRBJ1-1
TGTGCCAGCAGTTACTCGATCGTGGGGAGGAGTACTGAAGCTTTCTTT
CASSYSIVGRSTEAFF
>TRBD1|.|TRBV18|TRBJ1-1
TGTGCCAGCTCACCATCTTCAGGAGGGGGCGCAGGGACTGAAGCTTTCTTT
CASSPSSGGGAGTEAFF
>.|.|TRBV12-3/TRBV12-4|TRBJ1-6
TGTGCCAGCAACGATAATTCACCCCTCCACTTT
CASNDNSPLHF
>TRBD1|many|TRBV9|TRBJ2-1
TGTGCCAGCAGCGAACAGGGGATGGGGCTAAATGAGCAGTTCTTC
CASSEQGMGLNEQFF
>.|many|TRBV5-8|TRBJ1-2
TGTGCCAGCAGCTTGGCGGGGGCACGAGGTGGCTACACCTTC
CASSLAGARGGYTF
>.|.|TRBV7-2|TRBJ2-7
TGTGCCAGCAGCGTTCCCGAGGGGACACACAACGAGCAGTACTTC
CASSVPEGTHNEQYF
>.|many|TRBV12-3/TRBV12-4|TRBJ1-4
TGTGCCAGCAGTTTCGGGCTCGGGGGACTGTTTTTT
CASSFGLGGLFF
>.|.|TRBV20-1|TRBJ1-1
TGCAGTGGTAGAGGGGCGGATGAAGCTTTCTTT
CSGRGADEAFF
>TRBD1|.|TRBV9|TRBJ2-7
TGTGCCAGCAGCGAAACCGGGACAGTGGCCTACGAGCAGTACTTC
CASSETGTVAYEQYF
>.|.|TRBV7-2|TRBJ2-7
TGTGCCAGCGGCAGACAGGGACTAGTCTACGAGCAGTACTTC
CASGRQGLVYEQYF
>TRBD1|.|TRBV10-1|TRBJ2-7
TGCGCCAGCAGTGAGGACAGGGGGGACTACGAGCAGTACTTC
CASSEDRGDYEQYF
>.|.|TRBV7-2|TRBJ1-6
TGTGCCAGCAGTGGGGATCTGGATAATTCACCCTACCACTTT
CASSGDLDNSPYHF
>.|.|TRBV10-3|TRBJ1-2
TGTGCCAGCAGTGAACGTCTGCGGTTTTCTAACTATGGCTACACCTTC
CASSERLRFSNYGYTF
>TRBD1|.|TRBV5-8|TRBJ2-7
TGTGCCAGCCGAACGACAGGGTACTATGGGTACTTC
CASRTTGYYGYF
>.|.|TRBV20-1|TRBJ1-5
TGCAGTGCTAGAGACTTCAGCACTAGTTTCAATCAGCCCCAGCATTTT
CSARDFSTSFNQPQHF